This is a list of T cell receptor beta chains from one sample in a study of T cell repertoires in cytomegalovirus infection. TCRdb processed the reads anew with MiXCR; each CDR3 protein has one entry. Among hundreds of thousands of distinct CDR3 sequences, 20% to 25% were seen once, and the ten largest hold around 8%. The sequenced sample was CD8+ T cells from PBMCs. Receptors originate from a human donor in good health (CMV status not recorded). Some clones in this sample may be carry-over from other donors' samples. Both conserved end residues are part of each CDR3. The D gene is left open where the match is weak. Expanded clones are given a class, and other clones once, few, many or no size at all.

NA,TRBV19,TRBJ1-3,TRBD1,TGTGCCAGTATTCCCGGACAGGGACTACCGAGCTCTGGAAACACCATATATTTT,CASIPGQGLPSSGNTIYF
few,TRBV20-1,TRBJ1-2,TRBD1,TGCAGTGCTAGAGATAGGAAGCAGGGGGCCTACAACTATGGCTACACCTTC,CSARDRKQGAYNYGYTF
few,TRBV20-1,TRBJ2-1,TRBD2,TGCAGTGCTAGAGACCTAAGGCGGGGGGGAGACAGGACTAGCGGGGGCAACAATGAGCAGTTCTTC,CSARDLRRGGDRTSGGNNEQFF
once,TRBV27,TRBJ2-7,TRBD2,TGTGCCAGCAGTCCAAGGACTAGCGGCTTCTACGAGCAGTACTTC,CASSPRTSGFYEQYF
many,TRBV7-2,TRBJ2-5,NA,TGTGCCAGCAGCTACCCTACCCGCAGGGGCCAAGAGACCCAGTACTTC,CASSYPTRRGQETQYF
NA,TRBV7-4,TRBJ1-2,TRBD1,TGTGCCAACAGCTTAGATGGGACAGGGTCGGACTATGGCTACACCTTC,CANSLDGTGSDYGYTF
few,TRBV12-3/TRBV12-4,TRBJ1-1,TRBD1,TGTGCCAGCAGGGGGACCGGACAGGGGCTGAACACTGAAGCTTTCTTT,CASRGTGQGLNTEAFF
NA,TRBV10-2,TRBJ2-1,NA,TGCGCCAGCAGTGACGGACAGACTCACAATGAGCAGTTCTTC,CASSDGQTHNEQFF
many,TRBV7-6,TRBJ2-2,TRBD2,TGTGCCAGCAGCCCGCTAGCGGGGGCCAACACCGGGGAGCTGTTTTTT,CASSPLAGANTGELFF
NA,TRBV25-1,TRBJ2-1,NA,TGTGCCAGCAGTGAGCCCTCTGCGGCTAGTGGGGTCCACAATGAGCAGTTCTTC,CASSEPSAASGVHNEQFF
NA,TRBV28,TRBJ2-6,NA,TGTGCCAGCAGTAACCCCGGAGTAGCGGTCTCTGGAGCCAACGTCCTGACTTTC,CASSNPGVAVSGANVLTF
NA,TRBV2,TRBJ2-1,TRBD2,TGTGCCAGCATTCGGAAGGGGAAGCGGGGGCGATACAATGAGCAGTTCTTC,CASIRKGKRGRYNEQFF
few,TRBV13,TRBJ2-1,TRBD2,TGTGCCAGCAGCGCAACGGCGGGGGGGTACAATGAGCAGTTCTTC,CASSATAGGYNEQFF
few,TRBV6-2/TRBV6-3,TRBJ1-5,NA,TGTGCCAGCAGTTACGGCAGGTTAGAAGCCCAGCATTTT,CASSYGRLEAQHF
few,TRBV7-9,TRBJ1-2,NA,TGTGCCAGCAGCTTCGGTACCTTCGGGGACGGGGGTGACTACACCTTC,CASSFGTFGDGGDYTF
NA,TRBV12-3/TRBV12-4,TRBJ2-5,TRBD2,TGTGCCAGCAGTTTAGCGGCGGGGGGGCCGGAGACCCAGTACTTC,CASSLAAGGPETQYF
NA,TRBV15,TRBJ2-1,NA,TGTGCCACCAGCAGTGGGCTAGCATCCTACAATGAGCAGTTCTTC,CATSSGLASYNEQFF
NA,TRBV19,TRBJ2-1,NA,TGTGCCAGTAGTATAGTCGGCGATGAGCAGTTCTTC,CASSIVGDEQFF
few,TRBV10-3,TRBJ2-3,TRBD1,TGTGCCACCTATGGCCGGGACAGGGAGTTAGATACGCAGTATTTT,CATYGRDRELDTQYF
NA,TRBV20-1,TRBJ2-1,NA,TGCAGTGCTAGTCCCCCTCGAGGGTTAACTAATGAGCAGTTCTTC,CSASPPRGLTNEQFF
once,TRBV6-6,TRBJ2-3,NA,TGTGCCAGCAGTTACCTTAGGGGTAACGCAGATACGCAGTATTTT,CASSYLRGNADTQYF
few,TRBV29-1,TRBJ2-1,NA,TGCAGCGTTGAGGTCCAGGGTGGCATGCCGGATGAGCAGTTCTTC,CSVEVQGGMPDEQFF
few,TRBV2,TRBJ2-1,TRBD2,TGTGCCAGCAGGAGGGGAGGGCAGGGCCGGGGAAATGAGCAGTTCTTC,CASRRGGQGRGNEQFF
many,TRBV7-8,TRBJ1-6,NA,TGTGCCAGCAGCTTAGAAATTAGGTCACCCCTCCACTTT,CASSLEIRSPLHF
NA,TRBV6-5,TRBJ2-5,NA,TGTGCCAGCAGTTACGGGGCGGGGCCAGGTCATGAGACCCAGTACTTC,CASSYGAGPGHETQYF
many,TRBV27,TRBJ2-1,NA,TGTGCCAGCAGTTTATCCAGTTACTCCTACAATGAGCAGTTCTTC,CASSLSSYSYNEQFF
NA,TRBV18,TRBJ1-1,NA,TGTGCCAGCTCACTTACTGACAGGACCACTGAAGCTTTCTTT,CASSLTDRTTEAFF
NA,TRBV19,TRBJ1-1,NA,TGTGCCAGTAGTACTACAGGGTACACTGAAGCTTTCTTT,CASSTTGYTEAFF
NA,TRBV13,TRBJ2-2,TRBD2,TGTGCCAGCAGCTGGACTAGCAGGAACACCGGGGAGCTGTTTTTT,CASSWTSRNTGELFF
NA,TRBV14,TRBJ2-2,TRBD2,TGTGCCAGCAGCCAAGCATTAGGCCGGGGGGACACCGGGGAGCTGTTTTTT,CASSQALGRGDTGELFF
few,TRBV7-9,TRBJ1-2,NA,TGTGCCAGCAGCTTTGACAGCGGGTTTGGCTACACCTTC,CASSFDSGFGYTF
NA,TRBV28,TRBJ1-4,NA,TGTGCCAGCAGTTTTGGACCTGGCCAGTCTGAAAAACTGTTTTTT,CASSFGPGQSEKLFF
many,TRBV7-6,TRBJ2-3,NA,TGTGCCAGCAGGGAAGGGGTCACAGATACGCAGTATTTT,CASREGVTDTQYF
few,TRBV14,TRBJ1-1,TRBD1,TGTGCCAGCAGCGAAGACAGGGTTAGGGACACTGAAGCTTTCTTT,CASSEDRVRDTEAFF
many,TRBV7-8,TRBJ2-3,TRBD1,TGTGCCAGCACCGGGACAGCTGATACGCAGTATTTT,CASTGTADTQYF
NA,TRBV28,TRBJ1-5,NA,TGTGCCAGCAGTTCTCCCACGGACAGTTTCAATCAGCCCCAGCATTTT,CASSSPTDSFNQPQHF
few,TRBV6-2/TRBV6-3,TRBJ2-5,NA,TGTGCCAGCAGTTACTCGCTTCGGCAGACCCAGTACTTC,CASSYSLRQTQYF
NA,TRBV29-1,TRBJ2-7,TRBD1,TGCAGCGCAACGGGACAGGGCTACGAGCAGTACTTC,CSATGQGYEQYF
many,TRBV6-2/TRBV6-3,TRBJ2-2,NA,TGTGCCAGCAGTTACCCTCAACGGGAGAACACCGGGGAGCTGTTTTTT,CASSYPQRENTGELFF
NA,TRBV7-9,TRBJ1-4,NA,TGTGCCAGCAGCTCCTTGGGCGATATAGAAGAAAAACTGTTTTTT,CASSSLGDIEEKLFF
NA,TRBV20-1,TRBJ1-6,NA,TGCAGTGCTGAGGGGGGAAGCTCCTATAATTCACCCCTCCACTTT,CSAEGGSSYNSPLHF
many,TRBV7-9,TRBJ1-1,NA,TGTGCCAGCAGAAGGGCAGGGACCCCTGAAGCTTTCTTT,CASRRAGTPEAFF
many,TRBV7-2,TRBJ2-1,NA,TGTGCCAGCAGCTTATGGGGGTACAATGAGCAGTTCTTC,CASSLWGYNEQFF
NA,TRBV7-9,TRBJ2-7,TRBD1,TGTGCCAGCAGCCTAGAGGGGGCCCCTGCCTACGAGCAGTACTTC,CASSLEGAPAYEQYF
few,TRBV11-1,TRBJ2-2,TRBD1,TGTGCCAGCAGCTTAGCGATCGCGACAGGGGTCACCGGGGAGCTGTTTTTT,CASSLAIATGVTGELFF
few,TRBV19,TRBJ2-2,NA,TGTGCCAGTAGTAAAGGGGAGAACACCGGGGAGCTGTTTTTT,CASSKGENTGELFF
NA,TRBV2,TRBJ2-5,NA,TGTGCCAGCAGGACATGGGAGACCCAGTACTTC,CASRTWETQYF
few,TRBV4-3,TRBJ2-2,TRBD2,TGCGCCAGCAGGGAGACTAGCGGGGGGTCCCACGGGGAGCTGTTTTTT,CASRETSGGSHGELFF
many,TRBV7-8,TRBJ2-7,NA,TGTGCCAGCAGCTTATTACGCGGCCGGACCGACGAGCAGTACTTC,CASSLLRGRTDEQYF
few,TRBV7-9,TRBJ2-5,TRBD1,TGTGCCAGCAGCCCCCCGACAGGGAAGTTCGTAGAGACCCAGTACTTC,CASSPPTGKFVETQYF
many,TRBV28,TRBJ2-2,NA,TGTGCCAGCAGTTTGGGGGGGACAGCCACCGGGGAGCTGTTTTTT,CASSLGGTATGELFF
NA,TRBV2,TRBJ1-1,TRBD1,TGTGCCAGCAGTATATCAGAAGGGCAGGGGGTCCCTGTAGCTTTCTTT,CASSISEGQGVPVAFF